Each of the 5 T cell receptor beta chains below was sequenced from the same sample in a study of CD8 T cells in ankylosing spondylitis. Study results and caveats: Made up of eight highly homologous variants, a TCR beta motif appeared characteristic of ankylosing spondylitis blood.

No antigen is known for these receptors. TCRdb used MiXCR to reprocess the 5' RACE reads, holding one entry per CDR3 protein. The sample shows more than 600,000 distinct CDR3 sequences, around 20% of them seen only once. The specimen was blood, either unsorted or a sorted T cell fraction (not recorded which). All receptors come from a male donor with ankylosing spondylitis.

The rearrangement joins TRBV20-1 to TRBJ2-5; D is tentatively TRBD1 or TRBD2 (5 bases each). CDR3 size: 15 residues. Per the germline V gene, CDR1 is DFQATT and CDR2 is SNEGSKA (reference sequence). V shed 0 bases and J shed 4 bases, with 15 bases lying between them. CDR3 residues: CSARETGTPRETQYF. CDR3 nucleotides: TGCAGTGCTAGAGAGACCGGGACGCCTAGAGAGACCCAGTACTTC.

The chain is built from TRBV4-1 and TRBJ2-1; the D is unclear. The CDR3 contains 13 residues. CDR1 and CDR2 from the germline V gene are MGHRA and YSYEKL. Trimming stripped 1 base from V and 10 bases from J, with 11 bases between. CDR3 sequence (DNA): TGCGCCAGCAGCCAAGTCGGAGCTCGAGAGCAGTTCTTC. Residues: CASSQVGAREQFF.

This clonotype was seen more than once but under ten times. The CDR3 is CSVDGVAGANVLTF. CDR3 nucleotide sequence: TGCAGCGTTGATGGGGTTGCCGGGGCCAACGTCCTGACTTTC. The chain is built from TRBV29-1 and TRBJ2-6; D not certain. The CDR3 runs to 14 residues. The V end lost 3 bases, the J end lost 4 bases, and 10 bases lay between the germline ends. CDR1 is SQVTM and CDR2 is ANQGSEA in the germline V gene.

DNA of the CDR3: TGCGCCAGCACCCCCAGCGGGAGAGACAATGAGCAGTTCTTC. This encodes CASTPSGRDNEQFF. V gene TRBV10-2 combines with J gene TRBJ2-1; 8 bases are shared with TRBD2. The germline V gene encodes CDR1 WSHSY and CDR2 SAAADI. This CDR3 has 14 amino acids. The ends lost 7 bases at V and 5 bases at J; junction bases unmatched: 7.

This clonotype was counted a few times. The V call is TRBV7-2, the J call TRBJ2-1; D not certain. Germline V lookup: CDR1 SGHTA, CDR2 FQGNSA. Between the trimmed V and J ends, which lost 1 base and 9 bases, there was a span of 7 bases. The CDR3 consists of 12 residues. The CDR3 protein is CASSLEEFEQFF. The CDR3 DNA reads TGTGCCAGCAGCTTAGAAGAGTTTGAGCAGTTCTTC. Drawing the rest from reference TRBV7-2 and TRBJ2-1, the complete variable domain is GAGVSQSPSNKVTEKGKDVELRCDPISGHTALYWYRQSLGQGLEFLIYFQGNSAPDKSGLPSDRFSAERTGGSVSTLTIQRTQQEDSAVYLCASSLEEFEQFFGPGTRLTVL.